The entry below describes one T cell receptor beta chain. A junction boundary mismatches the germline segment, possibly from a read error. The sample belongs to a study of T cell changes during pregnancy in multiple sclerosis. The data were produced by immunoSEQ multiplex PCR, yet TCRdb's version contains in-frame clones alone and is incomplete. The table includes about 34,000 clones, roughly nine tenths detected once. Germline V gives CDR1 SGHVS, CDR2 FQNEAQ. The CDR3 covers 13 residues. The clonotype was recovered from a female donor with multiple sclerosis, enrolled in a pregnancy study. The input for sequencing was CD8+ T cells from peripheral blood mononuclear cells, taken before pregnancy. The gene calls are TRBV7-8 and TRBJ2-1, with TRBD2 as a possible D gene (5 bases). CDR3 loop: CASSTGVVNEQFF. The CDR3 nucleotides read TGTGCCAGCAGCACCGGGGTGGTGAATGAGCAATTCTTC.